Below, 9 T cell receptor beta chains from the same sample are listed, as sequenced in a study of Ad26.COV2.S vaccination and SARS-CoV-2 variants. Assay used: immunoSEQ multiplex PCR; TCRdb lists only in-frame clones, some missing. This table has 300,000 to 400,000 clones, 75% to 90% appearing once. Regarding treatment: roughly 20 received Ad26.COV2.S at low or high dose, single or two shots; roughly 5 received placebo; per-sample allocation not given. Sample collection was performed on day 63 after the first vaccine or placebo injection. Sequencing used peripheral blood, obtained in a trial of Ad26.COV2.S vaccine versus placebo. The receptors here all came from a person between 18 and 65 years old who received the Ad26.COV2.S COVID-19 vaccine or a placebo.

CDR3 in DNA: TGTGCCAGCAGCGACCGACTAGCGGGGGAAGATACGCAGTATTTT. It yields the protein CASSDRLAGEDTQYF. The chain joins TRBV11-2 to TRBJ2-3; 12 bases align to TRBD2. The CDR3 loop spans 15 amino acids. With V trimmed by 5 bases and J by 5 bases, 5 bases remained unmatched. The V gene's germline CDR1 is SGHAT and CDR2 FQNNGV.

The chain uses TRBV2 and TRBJ1-2; D unresolved. CDR1 is SNHLY, CDR2 FYNNEI, per germline. V was trimmed by 6 bases and J by 1 base, leaving 3 bases between them. CDR3 size: 11 residues. The chain's CDR3 is CASSLNYGYTF. Written as DNA, the CDR3 is TGTGCCAGCAGCCTTAACTATGGCTACACCTTC. Variable domain in full (rest from reference TRBV2 and TRBJ1-2): EPEVTQTPSHQVTQMGQEVILRCVPISNHLYFYWYRQILGQKVEFLVSFYNNEISEKSEIFDDQFSVERPDGSNFTLKIRSTKLEDSAMYFCASSLNYGYTFGSGTRLTVV.

This clone was counted only a few times. The V gene is TRBV7-9, the J gene TRBJ1-6; no firm D call. The V gene lost 1 base and the J gene lost 0 bases, with 10 bases spanning the gap. The CDR3 contains 17 residues. Germline values: CDR1 SEHNR, CDR2 FQNEAQ (reference sequence). The CDR3 coding sequence is TGTGCCAGCAGCTTAGAAGCGGGATTCTCCTATAATTCACCCCTCCACTTT. Its protein is CASSLEAGFSYNSPLHF.

This clone was seen only a few times. The rearrangement links TRBV21-1 to TRBJ1-5. TRBV21-1 is a pseudogene segment. The CDR3 covers 23 residues. The CDR3, as DNA: TGTGCCAGCAGCCTTCCCGAAGTGGGGGGCGCGGGGAGATCGGCTCCGGGCAATCAGCCCCAGCATTTT. Its translation is CASSLPEVGGAGRSAPGNQPQHF.

The count of this clone is one. V is TRBV7-9 and J is TRBJ2-3; 7 bases line up with TRBD1. Germline V CDR1 and CDR2: SEHNR, FQNEAQ (reference sequence). The CDR3 contains 12 residues. Germline trimming cut 5 bases from V and 8 bases from J; bases unmatched to any gene: 4. In DNA, the CDR3 is TGTGCCAGCAGCCTAGAGGGGGCTACGCAGTATTTT. Translated: CASSLEGATQYF.

V gene TRBV28 combines with J gene TRBJ1-1; 7 bases align to TRBD1. The CDR3 is 13 amino acids. CDR1 and CDR2 from the germline V gene are MDHEN and SYDVKM. Germline trimming cut 3 bases from V and 10 bases from J; bases unmatched to any gene: 8. The CDR3 nucleotides read TGTGCCAGCAGTTTGCCCCTTGAGGGGGCAGCTTTCTTT. This codes for CASSLPLEGAAFF.

The rearrangement joins TRBV28 to TRBJ1-6; D uncertain. V dropped 7 bases and J dropped 10 bases, with 26 bases sitting between them. The CDR3 has 17 amino acids. Germline CDR1 MDHEN, CDR2 SYDVKM. The CDR3 DNA reads TGTGCCAGCATTTCGTCACGGGGAAGGGAGATAGGGTCACCCCTCCACTTT. This encodes CASISSRGREIGSPLHF.

The chain joins TRBV6-1 to TRBJ2-7, with TRBD1 matching 12 bases. CDR3 length: 15 amino acids. From germline, CDR1 is MNHNS and CDR2 SASEGT. Losses at the gene ends were 2 bases for V and 5 bases for J; bases not matched to a gene: 4. CDR3 protein: CASSEPGQGANEQYF. The CDR3 coding sequence is TGTGCCAGCAGTGAACCGGGACAGGGGGCAAACGAGCAGTACTTC.

The chain has TRBV5-1 and TRBJ2-1, with 8 nucleotides matching TRBD2. Germline V lookup: CDR1 SGHRS, CDR2 YFSETQ. There are 15 residues in the CDR3. V lost 0 bases, J lost 4 bases, and 3 bases stayed unmatched. The CDR3 is CASSLVLAEYNEQFF. In DNA form, the CDR3 reads TGCGCCAGCAGCTTGGTACTAGCGGAGTACAATGAGCAGTTCTTC.